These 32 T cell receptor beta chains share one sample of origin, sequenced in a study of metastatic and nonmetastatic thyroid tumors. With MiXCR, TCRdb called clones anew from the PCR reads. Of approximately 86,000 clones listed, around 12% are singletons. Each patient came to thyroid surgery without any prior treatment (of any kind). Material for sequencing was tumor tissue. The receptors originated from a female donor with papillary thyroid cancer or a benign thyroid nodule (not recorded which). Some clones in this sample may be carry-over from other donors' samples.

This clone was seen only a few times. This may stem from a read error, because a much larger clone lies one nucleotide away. The CDR3 DNA follows: TGCGCCAGCAGTCCAGAACCAGCAACTACTAAAGACAATGAGCAGTTCTTC. The encoded protein is CASSPEPATTKDNEQFF. The chain couples TRBV10-1 to TRBJ2-1; no clear D gene. The V gene lost 5 bases and the J gene lost 5 bases, with 22 bases spanning the gap. CDR1 WNHNN and CDR2 SYGVQD come from the germline V gene (reference sequence). The CDR3 spans 17 residues.

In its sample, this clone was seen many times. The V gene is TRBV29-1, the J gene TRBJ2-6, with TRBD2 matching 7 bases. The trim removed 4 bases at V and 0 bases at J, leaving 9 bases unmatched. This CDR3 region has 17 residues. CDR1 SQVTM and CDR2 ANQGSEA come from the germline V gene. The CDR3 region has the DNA TGCAGCGTTGTAGGGAGGGACCCTCTCTCTGGGGCCAACGTCCTGACTTTC. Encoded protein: CSVVGRDPLSGANVLTF.

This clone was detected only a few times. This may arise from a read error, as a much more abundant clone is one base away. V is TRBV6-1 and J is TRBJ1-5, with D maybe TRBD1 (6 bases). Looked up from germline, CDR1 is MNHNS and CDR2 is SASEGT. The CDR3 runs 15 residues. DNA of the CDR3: TGTGCCAGCAGGGAAGTTGGGACAACCTATCCGCCCCAGCATTTT. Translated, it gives CASREVGTTYPPQHF.

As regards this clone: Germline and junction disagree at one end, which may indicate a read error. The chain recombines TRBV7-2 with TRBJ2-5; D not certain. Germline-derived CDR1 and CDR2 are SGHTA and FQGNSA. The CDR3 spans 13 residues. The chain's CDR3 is CASSPSTPETKYF. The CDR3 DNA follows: TGTGCCAGCAGCCCTTCCACCCCGGAGACCAAGTACTTC.

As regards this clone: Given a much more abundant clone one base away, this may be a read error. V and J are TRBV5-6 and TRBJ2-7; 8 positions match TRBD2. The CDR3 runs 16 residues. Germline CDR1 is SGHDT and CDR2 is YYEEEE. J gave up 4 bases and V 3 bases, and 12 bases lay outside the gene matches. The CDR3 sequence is CASSWDGGVTRYEQYF. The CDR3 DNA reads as TGTGCCAGCAGCTGGGACGGGGGGGTTACTCGTTACGAGCAGTACTTC. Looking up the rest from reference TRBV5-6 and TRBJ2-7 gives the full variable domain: DAGVTQSPTHLIKTRGQQVTLRCSPKSGHDTVSWYQQALGQGPQFIFQYYEEEERQRGNFPDRFSGHQFPNYSSELNVNALLLGDSALYLCASSWDGGVTRYEQYFGPGTRLTVT.

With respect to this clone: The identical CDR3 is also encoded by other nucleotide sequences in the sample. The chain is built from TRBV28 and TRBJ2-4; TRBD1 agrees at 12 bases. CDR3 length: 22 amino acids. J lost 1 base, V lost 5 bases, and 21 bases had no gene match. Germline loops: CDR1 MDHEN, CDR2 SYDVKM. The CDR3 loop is CASSKDWDRGREFEVAKNIQYF. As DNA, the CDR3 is TGTGCCAGCAGTAAGGATTGGGACAGGGGGCGAGAATTTGAAGTTGCCAAAAACATTCAGTACTTC.

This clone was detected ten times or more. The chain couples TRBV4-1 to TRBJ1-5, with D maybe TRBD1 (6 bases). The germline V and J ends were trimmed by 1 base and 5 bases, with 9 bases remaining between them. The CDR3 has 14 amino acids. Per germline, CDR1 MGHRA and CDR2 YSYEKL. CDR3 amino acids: CASSQGGGDQPQHF. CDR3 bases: TGCGCCAGCAGCCAAGGAGGGGGAGATCAGCCCCAGCATTTT.

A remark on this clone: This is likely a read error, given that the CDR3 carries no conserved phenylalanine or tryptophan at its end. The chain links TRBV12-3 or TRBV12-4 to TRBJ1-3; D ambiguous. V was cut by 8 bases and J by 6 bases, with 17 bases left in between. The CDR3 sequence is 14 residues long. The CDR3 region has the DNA TGTGCCAGCTCCAAGGTAGCCTTCGTAAACACCATATATCTT. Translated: CASSKVAFVNTIYL.

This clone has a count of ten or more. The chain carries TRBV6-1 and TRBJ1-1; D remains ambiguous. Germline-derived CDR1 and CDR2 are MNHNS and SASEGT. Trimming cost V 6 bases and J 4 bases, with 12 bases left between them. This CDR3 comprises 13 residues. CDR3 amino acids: CASSKTRSTEAFF. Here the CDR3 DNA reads TGTGCCAGCAGCAAAACTAGGAGCACTGAAGCTTTCTTT.

The CDR3: CASSPPVRTNTEAFF. CDR3 DNA sequence: TGTGCCAGCTCACCGCCCGTCCGTACGAACACTGAAGCTTTCTTT. The chain employs TRBV18 and TRBJ1-1; D not certain. V shed 3 bases and J shed 1 base, with 12 bases lying between them. Germline V gives CDR1 KGHSH, CDR2 LQKENI. This CDR3 is 15 amino acids long.

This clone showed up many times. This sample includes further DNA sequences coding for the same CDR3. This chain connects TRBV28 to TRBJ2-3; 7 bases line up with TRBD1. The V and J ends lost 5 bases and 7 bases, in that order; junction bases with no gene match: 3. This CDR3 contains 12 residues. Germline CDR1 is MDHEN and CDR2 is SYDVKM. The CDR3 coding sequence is TGTGCCAGCAGTCGACAGGGCAATACGCAGTATTTT. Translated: CASSRQGNTQYF.

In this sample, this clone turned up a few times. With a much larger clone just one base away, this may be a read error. The CDR3 DNA reads TGTGCCAGCAGCCCAACGGGGGACCAAGAGACCCAGTACTTC. Translating it yields CASSPTGDQETQYF. The chain couples TRBV12-3 or TRBV12-4 to TRBJ2-5; the D gene is possibly TRBD2 (6 bases). The ends were cut back, 6 bases at V and 0 bases at J, with 11 bases in the middle. The CDR3 spans 14 residues.

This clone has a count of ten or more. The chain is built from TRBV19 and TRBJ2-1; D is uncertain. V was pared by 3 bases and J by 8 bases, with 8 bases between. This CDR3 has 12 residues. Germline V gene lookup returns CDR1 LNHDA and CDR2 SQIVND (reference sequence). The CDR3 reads CASSMTQHEQFF. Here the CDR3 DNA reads TGTGCCAGTAGTATGACCCAGCATGAGCAGTTCTTC. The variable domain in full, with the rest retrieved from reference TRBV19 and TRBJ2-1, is DGGITQSPKYLFRKEGQNVTLSCEQNLNHDAMYWYRQDPGQGLRLIYYSQIVNDFQKGDIAEGYSVSREKKESFPLTVTSAQKNPTAFYLCASSMTQHEQFFGPGTRLTVL.

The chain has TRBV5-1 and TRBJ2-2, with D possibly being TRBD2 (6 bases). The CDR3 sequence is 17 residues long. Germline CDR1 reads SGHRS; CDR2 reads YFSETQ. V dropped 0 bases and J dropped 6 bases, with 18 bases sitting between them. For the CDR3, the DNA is TGCGCCAGCAGCTTGGAGACTAGATTCGCCTCACCCGGGGAGCTGTTTTTT. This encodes CASSLETRFASPGELFF.

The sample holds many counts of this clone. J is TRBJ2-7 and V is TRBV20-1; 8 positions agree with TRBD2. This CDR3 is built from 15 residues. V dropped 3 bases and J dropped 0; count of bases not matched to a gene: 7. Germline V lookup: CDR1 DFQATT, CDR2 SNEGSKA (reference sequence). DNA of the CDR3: TGCAGTGCTAGGACAGGCGGGACTAGCTCCTACGAGCAGTACTTC. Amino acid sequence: CSARTGGTSSYEQYF.

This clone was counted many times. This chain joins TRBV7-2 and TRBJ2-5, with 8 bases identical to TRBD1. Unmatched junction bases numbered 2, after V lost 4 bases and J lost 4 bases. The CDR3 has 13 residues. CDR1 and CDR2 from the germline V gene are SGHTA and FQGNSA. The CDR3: CASSYGTGETQYF. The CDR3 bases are TGTGCCAGCAGCTACGGGACAGGAGAGACCCAGTACTTC.

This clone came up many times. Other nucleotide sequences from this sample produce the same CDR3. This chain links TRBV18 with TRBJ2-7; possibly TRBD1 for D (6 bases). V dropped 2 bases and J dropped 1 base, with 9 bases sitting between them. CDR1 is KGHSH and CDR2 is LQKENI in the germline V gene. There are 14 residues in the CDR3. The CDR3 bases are TGTGCCAGCTCACCATCACAGGGTTCCTACGAGCAGTACTTC. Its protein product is CASSPSQGSYEQYF.

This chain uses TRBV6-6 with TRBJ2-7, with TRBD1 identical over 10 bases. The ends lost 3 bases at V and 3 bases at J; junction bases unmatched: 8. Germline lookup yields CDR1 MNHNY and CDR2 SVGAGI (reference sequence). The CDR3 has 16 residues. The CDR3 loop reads CASSYFEGDRGYEQYF. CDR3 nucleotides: TGTGCCAGCAGTTATTTTGAGGGGGACAGGGGCTACGAGCAGTACTTC.

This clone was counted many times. This chain's CDR3 is CSASKLAGGYNEQFF. In nucleotides, the CDR3 is TGCAGTGCTAGTAAACTAGCGGGAGGGTACAATGAGCAGTTCTTC. This chain links TRBV20-1 with TRBJ2-1, with 13 bases that match TRBD2. With V trimmed by 3 bases and J by 4 bases, 3 bases remained unmatched. Germline CDR1 and CDR2: DFQATT and SNEGSKA (reference sequence). This CDR3 is built from 15 residues.

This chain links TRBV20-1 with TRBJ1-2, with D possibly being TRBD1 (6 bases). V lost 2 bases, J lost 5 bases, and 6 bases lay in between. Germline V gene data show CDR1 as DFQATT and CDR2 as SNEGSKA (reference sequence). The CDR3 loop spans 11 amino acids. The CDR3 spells CSARQGYGYTF. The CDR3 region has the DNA TGCAGTGCTAGACAGGGGTATGGCTACACCTTC.

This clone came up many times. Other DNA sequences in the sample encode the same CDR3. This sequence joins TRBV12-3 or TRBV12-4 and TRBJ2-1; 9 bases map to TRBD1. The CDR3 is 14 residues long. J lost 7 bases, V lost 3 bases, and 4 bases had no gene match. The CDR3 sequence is CASSLGTGFNEQFF. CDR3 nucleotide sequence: TGTGCCAGCAGTTTGGGGACAGGGTTTAATGAGCAGTTCTTC.

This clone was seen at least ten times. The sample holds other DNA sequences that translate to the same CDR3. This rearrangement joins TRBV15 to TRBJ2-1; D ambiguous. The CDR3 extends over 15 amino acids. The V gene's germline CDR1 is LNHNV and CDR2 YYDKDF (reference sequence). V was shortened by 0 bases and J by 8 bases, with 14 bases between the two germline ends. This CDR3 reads CATSRERLGSHEQFF. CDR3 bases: TGTGCCACCAGCAGAGAGCGTCTAGGCTCGCATGAGCAGTTCTTC.

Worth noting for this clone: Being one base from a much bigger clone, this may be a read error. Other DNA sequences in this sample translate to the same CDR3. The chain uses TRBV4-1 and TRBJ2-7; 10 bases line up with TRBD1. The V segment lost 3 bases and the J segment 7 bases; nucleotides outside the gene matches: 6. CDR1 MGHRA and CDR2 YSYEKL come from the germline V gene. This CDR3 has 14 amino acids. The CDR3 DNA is TGCGCCAGCAGCCAGGGACAGGGGACGGGAGAGCAGTACTTC. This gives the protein CASSQGQGTGEQYF.

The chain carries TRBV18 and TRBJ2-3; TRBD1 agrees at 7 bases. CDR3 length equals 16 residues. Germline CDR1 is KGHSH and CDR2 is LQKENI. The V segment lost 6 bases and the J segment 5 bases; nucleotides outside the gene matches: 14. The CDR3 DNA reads TGTGCCAGCTCCCCGACAGGGCCCGGTCGGGAAGATACGCAGTATTTT. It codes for CASSPTGPGREDTQYF.

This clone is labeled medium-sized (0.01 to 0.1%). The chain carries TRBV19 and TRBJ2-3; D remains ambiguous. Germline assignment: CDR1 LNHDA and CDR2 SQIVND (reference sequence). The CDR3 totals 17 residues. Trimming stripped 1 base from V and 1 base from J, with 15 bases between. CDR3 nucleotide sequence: TGTGCCAGTAGTATAGTCCCCGGAATATACCGCACAGATACGCAGTATTTT. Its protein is CASSIVPGIYRTDTQYF.

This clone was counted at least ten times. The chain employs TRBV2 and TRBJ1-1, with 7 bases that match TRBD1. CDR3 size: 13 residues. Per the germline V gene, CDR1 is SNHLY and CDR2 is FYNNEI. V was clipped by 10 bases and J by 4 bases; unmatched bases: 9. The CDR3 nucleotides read TGTGCCACATGGACGGCAGGGGGCACTGAAGCTTTCTTT. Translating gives CATWTAGGTEAFF.

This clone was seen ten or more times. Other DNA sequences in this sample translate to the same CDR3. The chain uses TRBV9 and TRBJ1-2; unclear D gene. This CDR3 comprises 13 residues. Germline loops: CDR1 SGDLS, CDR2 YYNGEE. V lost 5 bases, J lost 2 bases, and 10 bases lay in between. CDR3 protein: CASSARINYGYTF. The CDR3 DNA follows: TGTGCCAGCAGTGCCAGGATAAACTATGGCTACACCTTC.

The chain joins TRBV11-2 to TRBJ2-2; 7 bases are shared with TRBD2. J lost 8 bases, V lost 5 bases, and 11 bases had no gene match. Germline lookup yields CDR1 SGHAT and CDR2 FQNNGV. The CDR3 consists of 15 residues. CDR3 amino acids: CASSAGTITTGELFF. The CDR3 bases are TGTGCCAGCAGCGCCGGGACTATTACCACTGGGGAGCTGTTTTTT.

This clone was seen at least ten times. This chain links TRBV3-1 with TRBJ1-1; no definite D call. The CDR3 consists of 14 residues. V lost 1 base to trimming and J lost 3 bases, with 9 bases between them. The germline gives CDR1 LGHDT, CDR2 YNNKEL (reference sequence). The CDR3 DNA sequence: TGTGCCAGCAGCCAAGTCTTCCGTTACACTGAAGCTTTCTTT. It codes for CASSQVFRYTEAFF.

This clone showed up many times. CDR3 residues: CSARRPGGAEAFF. As DNA, the CDR3 is TGCAGTGCTCGACGACCAGGCGGAGCTGAAGCTTTCTTT. The chain employs TRBV20-1 and TRBJ1-1; D is uncertain. The CDR3 has 13 residues. Germline V lookup: CDR1 DFQATT, CDR2 SNEGSKA (reference sequence). The germline V and J ends were trimmed by 5 bases and 6 bases, with 16 bases remaining between them.

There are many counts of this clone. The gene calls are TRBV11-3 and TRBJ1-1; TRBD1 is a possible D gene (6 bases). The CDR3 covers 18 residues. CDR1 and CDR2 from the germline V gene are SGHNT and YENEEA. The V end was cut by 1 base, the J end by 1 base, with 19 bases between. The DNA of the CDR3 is TGTGCCAGCAGCTTAGGAACAGGGCCGGGATGGAGGAACACTGAAGCTTTCTTT. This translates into CASSLGTGPGWRNTEAFF.

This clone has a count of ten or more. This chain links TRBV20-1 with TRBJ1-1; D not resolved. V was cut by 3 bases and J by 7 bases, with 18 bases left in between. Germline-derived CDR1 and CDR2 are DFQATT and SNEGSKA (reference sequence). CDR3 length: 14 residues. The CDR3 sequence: CSASAGRGVGEAFF. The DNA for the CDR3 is TGCAGTGCTAGTGCCGGACGGGGAGTCGGTGAAGCTTTCTTT.